This note documents a single T cell receptor (beta chain) sequence. Its antigen is unidentified. Primers for the PCR totalled 60 Vbeta and 13 Jbeta. TCRdb's copy holds only in-frame clones and misses some; the assay was immunoSEQ multiplex PCR. The sample records nearly 95,000 clones, 7.6% being singletons. This sample is drawn from a study of cytomegalovirus exposure and HLA in healthy donors. The CDR3 covers 13 residues. Germline-derived CDR1 and CDR2 are SGHVS and FQNEAQ. V lost 6 bases to trimming and J lost 7 bases; unmatched junction nucleotides: 3. Study results and limitations: Through in vitro validation, three CMV-associated chains were shown to be specific for CMV antigens. With DRB1 most and HLA-C fewest, TCR association rates differed between HLA loci in a later analysis. Most subjects had HLA-A and HLA-B alleles reportedly predicted accurately by TCR beta sequences.

The V and J genes are TRBV7-8 and TRBJ1-3; 10 nucleotides match TRBD1. Sequencing was done on a sample of PBMCs. The clonotype was recovered from a man aged 50 or older in good health and CMV-seronegative. In DNA form, the CDR3 reads TGTGCCAGCAGGGCGACAGGGGGCAACACCATATATTTT. Its protein is CASRATGGNTIYF.